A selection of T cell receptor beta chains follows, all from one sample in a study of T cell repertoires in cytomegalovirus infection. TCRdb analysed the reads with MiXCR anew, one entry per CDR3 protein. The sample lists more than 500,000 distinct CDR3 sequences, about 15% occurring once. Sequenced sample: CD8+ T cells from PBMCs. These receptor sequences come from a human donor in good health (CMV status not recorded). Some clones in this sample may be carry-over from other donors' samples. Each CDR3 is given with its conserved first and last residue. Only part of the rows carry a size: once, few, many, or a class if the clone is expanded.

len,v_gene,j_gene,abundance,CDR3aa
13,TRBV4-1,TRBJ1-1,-,CASSQDWGRFSFF
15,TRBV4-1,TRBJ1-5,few,CASSQVAQRNQPQHF
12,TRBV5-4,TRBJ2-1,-,CASSLALEGQFF
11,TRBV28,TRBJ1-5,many,CASSINQPQHF
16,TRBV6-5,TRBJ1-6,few,CASSPRRRVNNSPLHF
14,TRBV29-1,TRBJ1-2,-,CSVDKGRRNYGYTF
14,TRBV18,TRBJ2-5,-,CASSPREMRETQYF
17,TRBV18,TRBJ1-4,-,CASSPGWDKGPYEKLFF
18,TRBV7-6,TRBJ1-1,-,CASSLGGTRRGAKPEAFF
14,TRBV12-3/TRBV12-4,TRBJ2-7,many,CASSLTSGVYEQYF
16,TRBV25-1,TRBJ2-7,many,CASSSNLGTRPYEQYF
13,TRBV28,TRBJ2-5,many,CASTLGGLETQYF
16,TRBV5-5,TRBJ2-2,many,CASSRLYSGSTGELFF
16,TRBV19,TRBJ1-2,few,CASSPLMEEYDYGYTF
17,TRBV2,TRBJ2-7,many,CASSENSGEGLYYEQYF
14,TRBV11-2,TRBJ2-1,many,CASSSPGRGNEQFF